One and the same sample provided the 17 T cell receptor beta chains below, sequenced in a study of blood T cell repertoires in COVID-19. Data came from immunoSEQ multiplex PCR; TCRdb stores just in-frame clones and leaves some out. Of nearly 200,000 clones in the sample, about 85% were seen once. The sample was peripheral blood. Every receptor here comes from a human donor in a cohort sampled during active COVID-19.

V and J are TRBV4-1 and TRBJ2-2, with D tentatively TRBD2 (5 bases). The CDR3 extends over 15 amino acids. Germline CDR1 is MGHRA and CDR2 is YSYEKL. Trimming left V 2 bases short and J 3 bases short, with 10 bases between. The CDR3 loop reads CASSQRGRDTGELFF. In DNA form, the CDR3 reads TGCGCCAGCAGCCAACGGGGAAGGGACACCGGGGAGCTGTTTTTT.

The V call is TRBV5-1, the J call TRBJ2-7; the match to TRBD2 covers 9 bases. Trimming cost V 4 bases and J 7 bases; bases outside gene matches: 9. In germline, CDR1 is SGHRS, CDR2 YFSETQ. CDR3 size: 14 residues. This chain's CDR3 is CASSRTRLAEEQYF. The CDR3 DNA sequence: TGCGCCAGCAGCCGCACCCGACTAGCGGAGGAGCAGTACTTC.

CDR3 DNA: TGTGCCAGCAGCCGTAGCGGAGAACAAGAGACCCAGTACTTC. This encodes CASSRSGEQETQYF. The chain joins TRBV3-1 (or the pseudogene TRBV3-2) to TRBJ2-5; perhaps TRBD2 as D (6 bases). The CDR3 sequence is 14 residues long. Germline CDR1 is LGHDT and CDR2 is YNNKEL (reference sequence). Trimming left V 4 bases short and J 2 bases short, with 11 bases between.

V is TRBV7-8 and J is TRBJ2-3; TRBD1 might be the D (6 bases). The germline V gene has CDR1 SGHVS and CDR2 FQNEAQ. The CDR3 has 14 residues. Trimming removed 4 bases at V and 0 bases at J, with 8 bases between. The CDR3 spells CASSSQGSTDTQYF. CDR3 sequence (DNA): TGTGCCAGCAGCTCACAGGGTAGCACAGATACGCAGTATTTT.

This clone has more than one count but fewer than ten. The chain employs TRBV5-8 and TRBJ1-2; D not certain. The length of the CDR3 is 13 residues. CDR1 SGHTS and CDR2 YDEGEE come from the germline V gene. V was cut by 3 bases and J by 7 bases, with 13 bases left in between. The DNA of the CDR3 is TGTGCCAGCAGCTCTCGGGAACGCCTTGGCTACACCTTC. It codes for CASSSRERLGYTF. The whole variable domain, remainder taken from reference TRBV5-8 and TRBJ1-2, is EAGVTQSPTHLIKTRGQQATLRCSPISGHTSVYWYQQALGLGLQFLLWYDEGEERNRGNFPPRFSGRQFPNYSSELNVNALELEDSALYLCASSSRERLGYTFGSGTRLTVV.

The CDR3 nucleotides are TGTGCCAGCAGTGACATGAAAGCATATGGCTACACCTTC. Amino acid sequence: CASSDMKAYGYTF. The chain links TRBV6-1 to TRBJ1-2; D gene uncertain. The CDR3 loop spans 13 amino acids. Trimming left V 3 bases short and J 5 bases short, with 10 bases between. Germline CDR1 and CDR2: MNHNS and SASEGT.

CDR3 protein: CASSSQGDPATNEKLFF. CDR3 bases: TGTGCCAGCAGTTCTCAGGGGGACCCTGCAACTAATGAAAAACTGTTTTTT. This rearrangement joins TRBV28 to TRBJ1-4; 7 bases line up with TRBD1. This CDR3 is built from 17 residues. Germline loops: CDR1 MDHEN, CDR2 SYDVKM. Trimming at V came to 4 bases and at J to 0 bases, leaving 8 bases not matched to a gene. The complete variable domain, with remaining parts taken from reference TRBV28 and TRBJ1-4, reads DVKVTQSSRYLVKRTGEKVFLECVQDMDHENMFWYRQDPGLGLRLIYFSYDVKMKEKGDIPEGYSVSREKKERFSLILESASTNQTSMYLCASSSQGDPATNEKLFFGSGTQLSVL.

The V call is TRBV9, the J call TRBJ2-6, with TRBD1 as a possible D gene (6 bases). Germline V gene data show CDR1 as SGDLS and CDR2 as YYNGEE. Trimming left V 3 bases short and J 4 bases short, with 14 bases between. This CDR3 contains 16 residues. CDR3 amino acids: CASSGYRVPGANVLTF. CDR3 sequence (DNA): TGTGCCAGCAGCGGGTACAGGGTACCCGGGGCCAACGTCCTGACTTTC.

The chain couples TRBV4-2 to TRBJ2-7; TRBD1 agrees at 9 bases. Looked up from germline, CDR1 is LGHNA and CDR2 is YNFKEQ. Unmatched junction bases numbered 5, after V lost 5 bases and J lost 0 bases. The CDR3 is 15 residues long. CDR3 nucleotide sequence: TGTGCCAGCAGCGAGGACAGGGGCCGCTCCTACGAGCAGTACTTC. As protein: CASSEDRGRSYEQYF.

The chain recombines TRBV5-1 with TRBJ1-1, with D maybe TRBD1 (5 bases). Germline V CDR1 and CDR2: SGHRS, YFSETQ. V dropped 2 bases and J dropped 6 bases, with 14 bases sitting between them. CDR3 length equals 14 residues. The chain's CDR3 is CASSFGREGAEAFF. The CDR3 coding sequence is TGCGCCAGCAGCTTTGGCAGGGAAGGCGCTGAAGCTTTCTTT.

The V gene is TRBV11-2, the J gene TRBJ2-3; 9 nucleotides match TRBD2. Per the germline V gene, CDR1 is SGHAT and CDR2 is FQNNGV. The CDR3 runs to 14 residues. V trimming: 2 bases; J trimming: 12 bases; junction bases outside the gene matches: 9. The DNA for the CDR3 is TGTGCCAGCAGCTTAATGCTAGCGGGGCCCCCACAGTATTTT. It is translated as CASSLMLAGPPQYF.

The rearrangement joins TRBV6-5 to TRBJ2-7, with a tentative D call TRBD1 (5 bases). The V end was cut by 8 bases, the J end by 3 bases, with 17 bases between. The length of the CDR3 is 14 residues. Germline V CDR1 and CDR2: MNHEY, SVGAGI. The CDR3 DNA reads TGTGCCAGCGGACACTTCAGGAGAGGCTACGAGCAGTACGTC. This gives the protein CASGHFRRGYEQYV.

This clone was detected a few times. This chain joins TRBV7-9 and TRBJ2-7; 9 bases agree with TRBD1. The CDR3 length is 16 residues. After removal of 5 bases from V and 6 bases from J, the junction contained 14 bases not matched to a gene. Germline V CDR1 and CDR2: SEHNR, FQNEAQ (reference sequence). The CDR3 DNA is TGTGCCAGCAGCAAAAGCCGGGACAGGGACGATCGCGAGCAGTACGTC. Its translation: CASSKSRDRDDREQYV.

The count of this clone is one. The chain recombines TRBV5-4 with TRBJ1-6; D gene uncertain. There are 15 residues in the CDR3. The V end was cut by 6 bases, the J end by 8 bases, with 18 bases between. Germline V gene lookup returns CDR1 SGHNT and CDR2 YYREEE (reference sequence). The CDR3 bases are TGTGCCAGCACCACGGGTTTGGATTCTGATTCACCCCTCCACTTT. Protein product: CASTTGLDSDSPLHF.

V gene TRBV6-5 combines with J gene TRBJ2-7; 8 bases are a match to TRBD2. J was trimmed by 2 bases and V by 2 bases; bases with no gene match: 8. The CDR3 loop spans 16 amino acids. Germline CDR1 MNHEY, CDR2 SVGAGI. The CDR3 DNA reads as TGTGCCAGCAGTTACGGAGGTAGCGGGAACACCTACGAGCAGTACTTC. This gives the protein CASSYGGSGNTYEQYF.

The chain combines TRBV24-1 with TRBJ2-1; TRBD2 matches 10 bases. The germline CDR1 and CDR2 sequences are KGHDR and SFDVKD. CDR3 size: 14 residues. V lost 3 bases, J lost 9 bases, and 4 bases stayed unmatched. CDR3 loop: CATSDRLAGGEQFF. The CDR3 DNA reads as TGTGCCACCAGTGATCGACTAGCGGGCGGTGAGCAGTTCTTC.

The chain uses TRBV3-1 (or the pseudogene TRBV3-2) and TRBJ2-2; D is uncertain. Trimming cost V 0 bases and J 2 bases, with 4 bases left between them. Germline-derived CDR1 and CDR2 are LGHDT and YNNKEL (reference sequence). The CDR3 totals 14 residues. In DNA form, the CDR3 reads TGTGCCAGCAGCCAAGACAGTAACACCGGGGAGCTGTTTTTT. Its protein is CASSQDSNTGELFF.